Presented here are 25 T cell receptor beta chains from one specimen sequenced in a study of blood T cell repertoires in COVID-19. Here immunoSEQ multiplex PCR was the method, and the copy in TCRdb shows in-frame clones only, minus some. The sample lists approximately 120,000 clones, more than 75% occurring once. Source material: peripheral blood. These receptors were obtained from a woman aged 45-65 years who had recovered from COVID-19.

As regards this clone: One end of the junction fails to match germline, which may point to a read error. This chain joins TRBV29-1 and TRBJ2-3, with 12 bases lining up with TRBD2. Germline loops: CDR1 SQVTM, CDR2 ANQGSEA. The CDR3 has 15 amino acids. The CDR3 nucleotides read TGCCGCGTAGCTAGCGGGGGGGGGAGCACAGATACGCAGTATTTT. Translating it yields CRVASGGGSTDTQYF.

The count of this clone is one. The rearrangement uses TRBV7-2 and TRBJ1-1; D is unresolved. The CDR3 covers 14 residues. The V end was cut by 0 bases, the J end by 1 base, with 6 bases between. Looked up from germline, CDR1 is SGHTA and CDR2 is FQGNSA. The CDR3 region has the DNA TGTGCCAGCAGCTTAGCCAGGCCGAACACTGAAGCTTTCTTT. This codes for CASSLARPNTEAFF. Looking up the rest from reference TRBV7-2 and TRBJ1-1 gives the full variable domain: GAGVSQSPSNKVTEKGKDVELRCDPISGHTALYWYRQSLGQGLEFLIYFQGNSAPDKSGLPSDRFSAERTGGSVSTLTIQRTQQEDSAVYLCASSLARPNTEAFFGQGTRLTVV.

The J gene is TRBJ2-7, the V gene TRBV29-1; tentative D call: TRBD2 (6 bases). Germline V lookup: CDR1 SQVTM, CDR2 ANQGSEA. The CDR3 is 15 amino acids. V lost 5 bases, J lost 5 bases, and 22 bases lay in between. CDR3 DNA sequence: TGCAGCGTTCTCCCTCTAGGGCGGGGTTTCGACGAGCAGTACTTC. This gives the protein CSVLPLGRGFDEQYF.

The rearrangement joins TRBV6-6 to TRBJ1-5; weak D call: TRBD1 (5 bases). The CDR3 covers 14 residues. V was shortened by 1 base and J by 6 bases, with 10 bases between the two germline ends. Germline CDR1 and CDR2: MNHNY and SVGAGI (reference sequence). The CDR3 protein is CASSYLQGGQPQHF. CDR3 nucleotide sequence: TGTGCCAGCAGTTACTTGCAGGGCGGTCAGCCCCAGCATTTT.

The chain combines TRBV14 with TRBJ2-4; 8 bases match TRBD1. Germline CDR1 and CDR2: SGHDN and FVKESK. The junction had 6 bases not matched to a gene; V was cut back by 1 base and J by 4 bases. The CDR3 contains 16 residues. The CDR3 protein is CASSQGPGQVKNIQYF. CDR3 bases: TGTGCCAGCAGCCAAGGACCGGGACAGGTTAAAAACATTCAGTACTTC.

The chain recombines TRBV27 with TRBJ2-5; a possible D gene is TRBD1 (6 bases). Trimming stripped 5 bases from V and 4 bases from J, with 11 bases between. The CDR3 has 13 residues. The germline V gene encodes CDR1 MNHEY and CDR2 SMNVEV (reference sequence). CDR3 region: CASSPGDRETQYF. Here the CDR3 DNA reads TGTGCCAGCAGTCCAGGGGATCGAGAGACCCAGTACTTC.

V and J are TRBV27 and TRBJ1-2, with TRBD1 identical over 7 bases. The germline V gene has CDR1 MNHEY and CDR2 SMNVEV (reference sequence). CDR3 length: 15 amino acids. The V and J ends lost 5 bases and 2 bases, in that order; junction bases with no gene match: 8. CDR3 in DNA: TGTGCCAGCAGTGCCCTCCCGACAGGGAACTATGGCTACACCTTC. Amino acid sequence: CASSALPTGNYGYTF.

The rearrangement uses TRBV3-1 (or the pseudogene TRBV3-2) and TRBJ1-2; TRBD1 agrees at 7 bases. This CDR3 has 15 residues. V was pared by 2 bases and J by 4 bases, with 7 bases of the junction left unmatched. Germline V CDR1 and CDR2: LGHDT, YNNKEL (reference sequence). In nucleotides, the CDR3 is TGTGCCAGCAGCCAATTTCGGACAGGATCCTATGGCTACACCTTC. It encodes CASSQFRTGSYGYTF.

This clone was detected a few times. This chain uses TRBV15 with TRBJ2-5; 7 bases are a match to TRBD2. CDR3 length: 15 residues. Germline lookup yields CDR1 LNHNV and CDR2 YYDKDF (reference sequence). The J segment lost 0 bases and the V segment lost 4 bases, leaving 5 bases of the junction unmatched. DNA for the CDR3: TGTGCCACCAGCACCCGACTAGCAGACCAAGAGACCCAGTACTTC. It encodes CATSTRLADQETQYF.

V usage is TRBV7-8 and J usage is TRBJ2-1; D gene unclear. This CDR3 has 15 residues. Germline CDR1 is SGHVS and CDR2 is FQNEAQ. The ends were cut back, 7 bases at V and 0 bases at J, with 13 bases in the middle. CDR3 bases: TGTGCCAGCACCTTCGCCATGAGCTCCTACAATGAGCAGTTCTTC. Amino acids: CASTFAMSSYNEQFF.

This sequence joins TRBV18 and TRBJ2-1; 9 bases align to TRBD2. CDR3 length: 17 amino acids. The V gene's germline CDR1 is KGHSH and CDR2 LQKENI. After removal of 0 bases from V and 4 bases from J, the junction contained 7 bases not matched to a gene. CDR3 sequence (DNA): TGTGCCAGCTCACCACCGACCGGCGGGAGGGGGTACAATGAGCAGTTCTTC. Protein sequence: CASSPPTGGRGYNEQFF.

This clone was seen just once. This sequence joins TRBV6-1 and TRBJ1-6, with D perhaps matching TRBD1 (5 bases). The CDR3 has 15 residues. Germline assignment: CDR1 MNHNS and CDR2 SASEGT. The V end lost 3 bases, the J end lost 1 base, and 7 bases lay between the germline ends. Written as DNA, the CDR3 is TGTGCCAGCAGTGAGGAGGGGTCCTATAATTCACCCCTCCACTTT. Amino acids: CASSEEGSYNSPLHF.

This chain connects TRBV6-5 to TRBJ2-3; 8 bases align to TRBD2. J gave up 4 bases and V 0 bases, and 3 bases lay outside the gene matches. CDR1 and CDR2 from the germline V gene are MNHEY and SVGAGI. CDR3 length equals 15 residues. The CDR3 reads CASSYSSGAPDTQYF. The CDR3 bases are TGTGCCAGCAGTTACTCTAGCGGGGCGCCAGATACGCAGTATTTT.

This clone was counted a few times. CDR3 protein: CASSDQMNTEAFF. CDR3 in DNA: TGTGCCAGCAGTGATCAGATGAACACTGAAGCTTTCTTT. The genes are TRBV2 and TRBJ1-1; no clear D. From germline, CDR1 is SNHLY and CDR2 FYNNEI. Trimming removed 3 bases at V and 0 bases at J, with 5 bases between. The CDR3 length is 13 residues.

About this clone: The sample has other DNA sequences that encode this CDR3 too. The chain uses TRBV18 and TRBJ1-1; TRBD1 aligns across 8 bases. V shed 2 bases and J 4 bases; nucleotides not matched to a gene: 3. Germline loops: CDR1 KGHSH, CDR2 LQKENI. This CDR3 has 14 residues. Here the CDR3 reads CASSPLDRGTEAFF. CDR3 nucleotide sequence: TGTGCCAGCTCACCATTAGACAGGGGCACTGAAGCTTTCTTT.

CDR3 residues: CASSTRGSPNYGYTF. CDR3 in DNA: TGCGCCAGCAGCACGCGCGGCAGCCCTAACTATGGCTACACCTTC. The J gene is TRBJ1-2, the V gene TRBV5-1; D remains ambiguous. The germline V gene has CDR1 SGHRS and CDR2 YFSETQ. This CDR3 has 15 residues. Deletions cut 4 bases from V and 0 bases from J, with 13 bases between.

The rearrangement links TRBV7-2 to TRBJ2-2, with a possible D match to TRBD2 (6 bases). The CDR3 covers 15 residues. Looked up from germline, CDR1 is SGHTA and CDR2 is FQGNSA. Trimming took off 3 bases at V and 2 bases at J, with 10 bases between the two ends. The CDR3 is CASSLGGPNTGELFF. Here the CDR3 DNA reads TGTGCCAGCAGCTTGGGGGGACCCAACACCGGGGAGCTGTTTTTT.

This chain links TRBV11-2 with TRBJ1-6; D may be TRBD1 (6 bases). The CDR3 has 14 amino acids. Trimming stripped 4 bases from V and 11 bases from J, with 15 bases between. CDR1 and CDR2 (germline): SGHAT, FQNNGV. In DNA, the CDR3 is TGTGCCAGCAGCTCAACAGGGTTCGTCACACCCCTCCACTTT. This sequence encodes CASSSTGFVTPLHF.

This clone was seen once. For the CDR3, the DNA is TGTGCCTGGAAGCTAGCGGGGGGGTCCTCCTACAATGAGCAGTTCTTC. It is translated as CAWKLAGGSSYNEQFF. This chain joins TRBV30 and TRBJ2-1; TRBD2 matches at 12 bases. The germline CDR1 and CDR2 sequences are GTSNPN and SVGIG (reference sequence). CDR3 length: 16 residues. The junction had 4 bases not matched to a gene; V was cut back by 4 bases and J by 0 bases.

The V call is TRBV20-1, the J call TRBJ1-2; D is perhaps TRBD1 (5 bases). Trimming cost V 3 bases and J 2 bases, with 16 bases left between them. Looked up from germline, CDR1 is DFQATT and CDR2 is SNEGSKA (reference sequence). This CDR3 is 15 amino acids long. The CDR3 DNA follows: TGCAGTGCTAGTTTGCTCGGGGGTATGAACTATGGCTACACCTTC. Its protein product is CSASLLGGMNYGYTF.

Here the CDR3 DNA reads TGCGCCAGCAGCCAAGACTCCAGGGTGGGACAGCCCCAGCATTTT. It encodes CASSQDSRVGQPQHF. The rearrangement joins TRBV4-1 to TRBJ1-5, with TRBD1 as a possible D gene (5 bases). Trimming took off 0 bases at V and 7 bases at J, with 13 bases between the two ends. Germline CDR1 reads MGHRA; CDR2 reads YSYEKL. The CDR3 length is 15 residues.

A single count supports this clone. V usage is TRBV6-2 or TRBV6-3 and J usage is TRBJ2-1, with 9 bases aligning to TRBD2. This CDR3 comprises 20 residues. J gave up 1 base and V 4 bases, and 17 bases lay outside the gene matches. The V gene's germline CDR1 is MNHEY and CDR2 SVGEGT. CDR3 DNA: TGTGCCAGCAGTTTCTCCCGTCGGGCGGGAGGGCCGTGGTCCTACAATGAGCAGTTCTTC. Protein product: CASSFSRRAGGPWSYNEQFF.

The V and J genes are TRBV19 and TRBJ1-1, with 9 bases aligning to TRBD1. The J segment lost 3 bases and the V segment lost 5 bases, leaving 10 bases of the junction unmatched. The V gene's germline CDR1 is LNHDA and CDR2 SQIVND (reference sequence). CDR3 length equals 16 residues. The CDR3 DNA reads TGTGCCAGTAGTTCACGGACAGGGGCGATGTACACTGAAGCTTTCTTT. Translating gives CASSSRTGAMYTEAFF.

The CDR3, as DNA: TGTGCCAGCAGTTTTTACTCCGACAGGGACAGCAATCAGCCCCAGCATTTT. Encoded protein: CASSFYSDRDSNQPQHF. This chain joins TRBV2 and TRBJ1-5, with 7 bases fitting TRBD1. Trimming removed 5 bases from V and 1 base from J; junction bases left unmatched: 11. CDR1 and CDR2 (germline): SNHLY, FYNNEI. The CDR3 runs to 17 residues.

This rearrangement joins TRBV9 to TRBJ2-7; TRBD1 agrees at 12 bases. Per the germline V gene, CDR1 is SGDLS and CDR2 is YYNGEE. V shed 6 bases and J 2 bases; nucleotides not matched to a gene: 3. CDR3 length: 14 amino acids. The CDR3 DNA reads TGTGCCAGCACGAGGGACAGGGGGCCCTACGAGCAGTACTTC. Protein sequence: CASTRDRGPYEQYF. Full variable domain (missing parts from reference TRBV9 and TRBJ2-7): DSGVTQTPKHLITATGQRVTLRCSPRSGDLSVYWYQQSLDQGLQFLIQYYNGEERAKGNILERFSAQQFPDLHSELNLSSLELGDSALYFCASTRDRGPYEQYFGPGTRLTVT.